A single sample is the source of the 26 T cell receptor beta chains below, sequenced in a study of tumor-infiltrating lymphocytes in localized non-small cell lung cancer. Produced via immunoSEQ multiplex PCR; TCRdb's table is partial and in-frame only. The table lists some 7,000 clones, roughly 81% of them singletons. Sequenced material: lung tumor tissue. These TCRs come from a human donor with non-small cell lung cancer.

The V call is TRBV7-9, the J call TRBJ2-2, with 14 bases aligning to TRBD2. J was trimmed by 0 bases and V by 5 bases; bases with no gene match: 5. The CDR3 length is 18 residues. The germline V gene has CDR1 SEHNR and CDR2 FQNEAQ (reference sequence). This chain's CDR3 is CASSPGLAGESNTGELFF. The CDR3 DNA reads as TGTGCCAGCAGCCCGGGACTAGCGGGGGAGTCGAACACCGGGGAGCTGTTTTTT.

The chain joins TRBV28 to TRBJ1-2; D remains unclear. Germline V gene sequence: CDR1 MDHEN, CDR2 SYDVKM. The ends were cut back, 3 bases at V and 6 bases at J, with 11 bases in the middle. This CDR3 is built from 13 residues. The CDR3 region is CASSLGNGHGYTF. CDR3 coding DNA: TGTGCCAGCAGTTTGGGGAATGGCCATGGCTACACCTTC.

CDR3 DNA: TGTGCCAGCAGCTTAGGTTACAATCAGCCCCAGCATTTT. It translates to CASSLGYNQPQHF. The chain uses TRBV7-9 and TRBJ1-5; D not certain. The CDR3 sequence is 13 residues long. Germline CDR1 and CDR2: SEHNR and FQNEAQ (reference sequence). V shed 1 base and J shed 3 bases, with 4 bases lying between them.

CDR3 sequence: CASSYSFTMNTEAFF. CDR3 coding DNA: TGTGCCAGCAGTTACTCGTTCACGATGAACACTGAAGCTTTCTTT. J is TRBJ1-1 and V is TRBV6-5; no clear D gene. The CDR3 totals 15 residues. Trimming removed 0 bases at V and 0 bases at J, with 8 bases between. Germline CDR1 is MNHEY and CDR2 is SVGAGI.

The chain has TRBV6-5 and TRBJ2-2, with 11 nucleotides matching TRBD1. Germline CDR1 reads MNHEY; CDR2 reads SVGAGI. The CDR3 has 15 residues. J gave up 6 bases and V 1 base, and 1 base lay outside the gene matches. The CDR3 nucleotides are TGTGCCAGCAGTTACTTGGGACAGGGGGCCGGGGAGCTGTTTTTT. This gives the protein CASSYLGQGAGELFF.

Within the sample, this clone is large. V and J are TRBV7-8 and TRBJ2-1; D possibly matches TRBD1 or TRBD2 (5 bases each). V lost 3 bases and J 2 bases, leaving 11 bases between the germline ends. Germline CDR1 is SGHVS and CDR2 is FQNEAQ. This CDR3 is built from 15 residues. In DNA form, the CDR3 reads TGTGCCAGCAGCTTCCTGGGACCGACCTACAATGAGCAGTTCTTC. Amino acids: CASSFLGPTYNEQFF. Supplemented by reference TRBV7-8 and TRBJ2-1, the full variable domain reads GAGVSQSPRYKVAKRGQDVALRCDPISGHVSLFWYQQALGQGPEFLTYFQNEAQLDKSGLPSDRFFAERPEGSVSTLKIQRTQQEDSAVYLCASSFLGPTYNEQFFGPGTRLTVL.

The chain combines TRBV9 with TRBJ1-4, with unresolved D. The CDR3 extends over 17 amino acids. Germline CDR1 SGDLS, CDR2 YYNGEE. V dropped 3 bases and J dropped 0 bases, with 15 bases sitting between them. The CDR3 protein is CASSGGGGIATNEKLFF. The CDR3 coding sequence is TGTGCCAGCAGCGGTGGAGGAGGGATTGCAACTAATGAAAAACTGTTTTTT.

This chain uses TRBV27 with TRBJ1-2; 7 nucleotides line up with TRBD1. CDR1 is MNHEY, CDR2 SMNVEV, per germline (reference sequence). V was clipped by 5 bases and J by 0 bases; unmatched bases: 18. This CDR3 region has 19 residues. DNA of the CDR3: TGTGCCAGCAGTCCTACTTCCCCCGGGACAGCTTCTACTAACTATGGCTACACCTTC. Its protein is CASSPTSPGTASTNYGYTF.

The rearrangement links TRBV14 to TRBJ1-5; TRBD1 is a possible D gene (6 bases). CDR1 is SGHDN, CDR2 FVKESK, per germline. V gave up 2 bases and J gave up 2 bases, with 28 bases separating them. The CDR3 runs 21 residues. Here the CDR3 DNA reads TGTGCCAGCAGCCAACTCGTGGACAGTCCTCCAGCAAAAGAGGGCAATCAGCCCCAGCATTTT. Translation: CASSQLVDSPPAKEGNQPQHF.

The rearrangement joins TRBV11-2 to TRBJ1-5, with D unclear. The CDR3 is 13 residues long. V lost 5 bases and J lost 6, with 11 bases in between. The germline V gene has CDR1 SGHAT and CDR2 FQNNGV. The CDR3 is CASSHVPGQPQHF. The DNA for the CDR3 is TGTGCCAGCAGCCACGTACCAGGTCAGCCCCAGCATTTT.

The J gene is TRBJ1-4, the V gene TRBV7-9; D uncertain. Germline V lookup: CDR1 SEHNR, CDR2 FQNEAQ (reference sequence). V was pared by 4 bases and J by 6 bases, with 9 bases between. This CDR3 is built from 13 residues. The CDR3 reads CASSWLRDEKLFF. In DNA form, the CDR3 reads TGTGCCAGCAGCTGGCTCCGTGATGAAAAACTGTTTTTT.

This chain connects TRBV7-6 to TRBJ2-5, with 11 nucleotides matching TRBD2. CDR3 length equals 16 residues. Trimming removed 1 base from V and 1 base from J; junction bases left unmatched: 2. Germline loops: CDR1 SGHVS, CDR2 FNYEAQ. CDR3 residues: CASSLVGTSGQETQYF. CDR3 bases: TGTGCCAGCAGCTTAGTGGGGACTAGCGGCCAAGAGACCCAGTACTTC.

The rearrangement links TRBV19 to TRBJ1-1; TRBD1 matches 10 bases. The CDR3 runs 14 residues. V lost 4 bases, J lost 6 bases, and 5 bases stayed unmatched. Germline CDR1 LNHDA, CDR2 SQIVND (reference sequence). The CDR3 DNA reads TGTGCCAGTAGTACCGGACAGGGGGTACCTGAAGCTTTCTTT. It translates to CASSTGQGVPEAFF.

This clone appeared once. V is TRBV5-5 and J is TRBJ2-5; D uncertain. This CDR3 contains 15 residues. CDR1 is SGHKS and CDR2 is YYEKEE in the germline V gene (reference sequence). Trimming took 0 bases from V and 1 from J, leaving 10 bases between them. CDR3 coding DNA: TGTGCCAGCAGCTTGGAGCTGAGGTCCCAAGAGACCCAGTACTTC. It translates to CASSLELRSQETQYF.

This clone was seen just once. The chain carries TRBV6-5 and TRBJ1-1; 9 nucleotides line up with TRBD1. Losses at the gene ends were 6 bases for V and 3 bases for J; bases not matched to a gene: 8. This CDR3 spans 15 amino acids. Per the germline V gene, CDR1 is MNHEY and CDR2 is SVGAGI. CDR3 DNA sequence: TGTGCCAGCAGATGGACAGGGGATATTTACACTGAAGCTTTCTTT. As protein: CASRWTGDIYTEAFF.

This clone was seen once. This rearrangement joins TRBV6-1 to TRBJ1-3; D possibly corresponds to TRBD1 (5 bases). CDR3 length equals 14 residues. The germline V gene has CDR1 MNHNS and CDR2 SASEGT. V dropped 6 bases and J dropped 0 bases, with 9 bases sitting between them. CDR3 DNA: TGTGCCAGCAGAGCAACAGGCTCTGGAAACACCATATATTTT. This sequence encodes CASRATGSGNTIYF.

This clone came up once. J is TRBJ1-5 and V is TRBV2; no definite D call. Trimming removed 8 bases from V and 0 bases from J, with 11 bases in between. The germline V gene has CDR1 SNHLY and CDR2 FYNNEI. There are 14 residues in the CDR3. The CDR3 region is CASDREGSNQPQHF. The CDR3 nucleotides read TGTGCCAGCGATAGGGAGGGTAGCAATCAGCCCCAGCATTTT.

The chain is built from TRBV7-9 and TRBJ1-6; D is undetermined. The CDR3 runs 16 residues. Trimming cost V 0 bases and J 0 bases, with 6 bases left between them. Per germline, CDR1 SEHNR and CDR2 FQNEAQ (reference sequence). The CDR3 loop reads CASSLAEGSYNSPLHF. CDR3 sequence (DNA): TGTGCCAGCAGCTTAGCGGAGGGCTCCTATAATTCACCCCTCCACTTT.

This rearrangement joins TRBV7-3 to TRBJ1-2; D unresolved. Per the germline V gene, CDR1 is SGHTA and CDR2 is FQGTGA. The CDR3 totals 12 residues. Trimming took off 5 bases at V and 8 bases at J, with 12 bases between the two ends. CDR3 region: CASSQTGRGYTF. Here the CDR3 DNA reads TGTGCCAGCAGCCAGACGGGTCGCGGCTACACCTTC.

With regard to this clone: Germline and junction disagree at one end, which may indicate a read error. The chain uses TRBV6-5 and TRBJ2-5; 10 nucleotides align to TRBD2. Germline CDR1 reads MNHEY; CDR2 reads SVGAGI. The CDR3 totals 14 residues. This CDR3 reads CASSPTSGSGSPNF. The CDR3 DNA follows: TGTGCCAGCAGCCCGACTAGCGGGTCCGGGTCCCCCAACTTC.

CDR3 region: CASTTGPGELFF. The CDR3 region has the DNA TGTGCCAGTACCACAGGGCCCGGGGAGCTGTTTTTT. The V call is TRBV19, the J call TRBJ2-2, with D maybe TRBD1 (6 bases). The CDR3 loop spans 12 amino acids. Deletions cut 7 bases from V and 6 bases from J, with 9 bases between. Germline CDR1 reads LNHDA; CDR2 reads SQIVND (reference sequence).

This chain links TRBV6-1 with TRBJ2-7; possibly TRBD1 for D (5 bases). The germline V and J ends were trimmed by 0 bases and 3 bases, with 21 bases remaining between them. CDR1 and CDR2 (germline): MNHNS, SASEGT. The CDR3 sequence is 18 residues long. The DNA for the CDR3 is TGTGCCAGCAGTGAAGCTCCGGTAGGGCCAGACAGTAGCTACGAGCAGTACTTC. It codes for CASSEAPVGPDSSYEQYF.

This clone was observed a single time. The V and J genes are TRBV21-1 and TRBJ1-2. TRBV21-1 corresponds to a pseudogene. This CDR3 spans 15 amino acids. Here the CDR3 reads CASSKSHPLPTGYTF. CDR3 nucleotide sequence: TGTGCCAGCAGCAAGAGCCATCCGTTACCCACTGGCTACACCTTC.

This clone occurred a few times. This rearrangement joins TRBV19 to TRBJ2-6, with TRBD2 identical over 7 bases. CDR3 length: 15 amino acids. V trimming: 7 bases; J trimming: 2 bases; junction bases outside the gene matches: 5. Germline lookup yields CDR1 LNHDA and CDR2 SQIVND (reference sequence). The chain's CDR3 is CASTRGGAGANVLTF. The CDR3 DNA reads as TGTGCCAGTACCCGTGGGGGGGCTGGGGCCAACGTCCTGACTTTC.

This chain uses TRBV15 with TRBJ2-5; TRBD1 matches at 7 bases. CDR1 LNHNV and CDR2 YYDKDF come from the germline V gene (reference sequence). The CDR3 totals 13 residues. V was clipped by 3 bases and J by 5 bases; unmatched bases: 3. The CDR3 sequence is CATSRPDRETQYF. The CDR3 nucleotides are TGTGCCACCAGCAGGCCGGACAGGGAGACCCAGTACTTC.

V is TRBV2 and J is TRBJ1-5; 9 nucleotides line up with TRBD1. The CDR3 covers 15 residues. V gave up 5 bases and J gave up 6 bases; unmatched junction bases: 8. Germline-derived CDR1 and CDR2 are SNHLY and FYNNEI. In DNA, the CDR3 is TGTGCCAGCAGTAGGGACAGGGCGGGGGGTCAGCCCCAGCATTTT. Protein: CASSRDRAGGQPQHF.